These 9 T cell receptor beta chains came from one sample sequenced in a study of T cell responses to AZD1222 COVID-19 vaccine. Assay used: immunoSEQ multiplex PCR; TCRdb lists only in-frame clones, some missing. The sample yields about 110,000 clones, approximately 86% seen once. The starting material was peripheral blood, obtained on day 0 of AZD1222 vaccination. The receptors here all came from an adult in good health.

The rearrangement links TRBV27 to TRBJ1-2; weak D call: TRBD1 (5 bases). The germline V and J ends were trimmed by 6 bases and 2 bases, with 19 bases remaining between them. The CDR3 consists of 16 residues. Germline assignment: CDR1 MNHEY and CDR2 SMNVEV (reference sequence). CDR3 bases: TGTGCCAGCAGGACTCCTCGGGGCAACAACAACTATGGCTACACCTTC. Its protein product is CASRTPRGNNNYGYTF.

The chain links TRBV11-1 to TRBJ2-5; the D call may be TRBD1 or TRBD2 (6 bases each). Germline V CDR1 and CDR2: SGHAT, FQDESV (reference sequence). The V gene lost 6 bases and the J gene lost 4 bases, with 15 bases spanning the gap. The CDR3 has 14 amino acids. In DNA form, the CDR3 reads TGTGCCAGCAGTTTGGGCGGAGGGGGAGAGACCCAGTACTTC. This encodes CASSLGGGGETQYF.

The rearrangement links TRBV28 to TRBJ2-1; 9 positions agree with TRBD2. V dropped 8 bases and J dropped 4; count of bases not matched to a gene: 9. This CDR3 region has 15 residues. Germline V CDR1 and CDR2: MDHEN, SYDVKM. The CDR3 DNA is TGTGCCAGCCTCCTGACTAGCGGCCCTTACAATGAGCAGTTCTTC. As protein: CASLLTSGPYNEQFF.

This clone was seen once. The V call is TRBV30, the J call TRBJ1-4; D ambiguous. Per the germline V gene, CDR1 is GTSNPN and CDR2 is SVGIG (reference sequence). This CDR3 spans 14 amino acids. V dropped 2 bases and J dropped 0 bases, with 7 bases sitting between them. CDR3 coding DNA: TGTGCCTGGAGTAGGCGGACAACTAATGAAAAACTGTTTTTT. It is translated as CAWSRRTTNEKLFF.

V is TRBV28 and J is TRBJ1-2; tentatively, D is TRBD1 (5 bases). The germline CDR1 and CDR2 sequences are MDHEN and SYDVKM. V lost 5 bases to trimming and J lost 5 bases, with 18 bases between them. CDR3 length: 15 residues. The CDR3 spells CASSPLVGVSYGYTF. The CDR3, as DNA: TGTGCCAGCAGTCCCCTAGTGGGGGTCTCATATGGCTACACCTTC.

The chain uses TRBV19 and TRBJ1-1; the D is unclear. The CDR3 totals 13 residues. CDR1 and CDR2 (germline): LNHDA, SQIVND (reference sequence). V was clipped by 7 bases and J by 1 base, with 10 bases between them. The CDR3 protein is CASTGRKNTEAFF. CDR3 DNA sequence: TGTGCCAGTACGGGGAGGAAGAACACTGAAGCTTTCTTT.

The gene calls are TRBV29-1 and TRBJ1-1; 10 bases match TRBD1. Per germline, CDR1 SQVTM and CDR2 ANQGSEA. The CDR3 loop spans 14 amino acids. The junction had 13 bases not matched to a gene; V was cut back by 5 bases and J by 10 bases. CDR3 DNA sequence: TGCAGCGTTCCACTAAGGACAGGGGGAGAGGGAGCTTTCTTT. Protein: CSVPLRTGGEGAFF. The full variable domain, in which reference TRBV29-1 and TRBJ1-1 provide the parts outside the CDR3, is SAVISQKPSRDICQRGTSLTIQCQVDSQVTMMFWYRQQPGQSLTLIATANQGSEATYESGFVIDKFPISRPNLTFSTLTVSNMSPEDSSIYLCSVPLRTGGEGAFFGQGTRLTVV.

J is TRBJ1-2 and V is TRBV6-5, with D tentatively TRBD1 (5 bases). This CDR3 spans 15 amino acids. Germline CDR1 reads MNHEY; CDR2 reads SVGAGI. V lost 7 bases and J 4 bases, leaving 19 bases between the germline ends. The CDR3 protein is CASTNGVAGPYGYTF. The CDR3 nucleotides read TGTGCCAGCACTAACGGGGTGGCAGGGCCCTATGGCTACACCTTC.

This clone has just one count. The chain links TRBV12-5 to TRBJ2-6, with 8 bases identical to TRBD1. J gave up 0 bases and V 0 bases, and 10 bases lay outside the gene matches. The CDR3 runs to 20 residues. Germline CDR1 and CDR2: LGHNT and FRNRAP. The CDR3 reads CASGLVLSDRVSSGANVLTF. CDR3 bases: TGTGCTAGTGGTTTGGTACTTTCGGACAGGGTGAGCTCTGGGGCCAACGTCCTGACTTTC.